This TCR beta chain was found in a study of T cell repertoires in cytomegalovirus infection. Across the whole study: Public TCR beta signatures marked donors with CMV infection and the matching HLA.

Study results and limitations: Accumulated public TCR beta family frequency recognized individuals carrying CMV together with the relevant HLA. Within the response measured ex vivo, HLA-C-restricted CMV-specific TCR beta clonotypes were dominant.

Notes on this clonotype: The antigen remains unidentified.

Between the trimmed V and J ends, which lost 1 base and 4 bases, there was a span of 2 bases. The germline V gene has CDR1 DFQATT and CDR2 SNEGSKA (reference sequence). The CDR3 totals 11 residues. One entry per CDR3 protein, called by TCRdb with MiXCR from the reads. The sample yields under 600,000 distinct CDR3 sequences, 16% seen once. Sequencing input: CD8+ T cells from PBMCs. The rearrangement links TRBV20-1 to TRBJ2-1, with D unresolved. This receptor was obtained from a human donor in good health (CMV status not recorded). Some clones in this sample may be carry-over from other donors' samples. CDR3: CSARVYNEQFF. In DNA, the CDR3 is TGCAGTGCTAGAGTTTACAATGAGCAGTTCTTC.